This T cell receptor beta chain was captured by sequencing in a study of early T cells in non-severe SARS-CoV-2 infection. About the research overall: From unsorted whole blood, bulk RNA was sequenced, and the chains remained unpaired.

Germline CDR1 reads MNHEY; CDR2 reads SVGAGI. The CDR3 consists of 15 residues. V gave up 0 bases and J gave up 6 bases; unmatched junction bases: 7. Unique molecular identifiers were added to individual cDNA molecules. TCRdb itself ran the 5' RACE reads through MiXCR, one entry per CDR3 protein. The sample consists of 45,000 or so distinct CDR3 sequences, 23% of them appearing once. The receptor comes from an adult who was a healthcare worker with PCR-confirmed SARS-CoV-2 infection or an uninfected control (not recorded which). This chain joins TRBV6-5 and TRBJ2-7; 8 bases line up with TRBD1. The sample consisted of whole blood, taken at baseline. CDR3 coding DNA: TGTGCCAGCAGTTACTCTCAGGGGGCATCTTCCGAGCAGTACTTC. Protein sequence: CASSYSQGASSEQYF.